This T cell receptor (beta chain) emerged from a study of radiation and T cells in renal cell carcinoma. Clones were sequenced by immunoSEQ multiplex PCR, and TCRdb holds only the in-frame ones, with some missing. The data contain 120,000 to 150,000 clones, around 89% of them singletons. Noted time point: baseline pretreatment blood. Treatment noted: 15 Gy SBRT to primary tumor, nephrectomy 4 weeks later. Radiation-treated patients gave blood at baseline, week 2 and week 4. Study results and caveats: From baseline, blood top tumor clonotypes peaked at 2 weeks post-radiation.

The CDR3 contains 17 residues. V dropped 8 bases and J dropped 2 bases, with 19 bases sitting between them. The V gene's germline CDR1 is SGHTA and CDR2 FQGNSA. In regard to this clone: Its antigen is as yet unknown.

The V call is TRBV7-2, the J call TRBJ2-6; maybe TRBD2 (5 bases). The TCR sequence derives from a woman in her 70s with renal cell carcinoma. The sequencing used blood, collected from a patient whose treatment included radiotherapy and nephrectomy. The chain's CDR3 is CASRQPPGRTGANVLTF. The CDR3 nucleotides are TGTGCCAGCCGCCAACCACCGGGAAGGACTGGGGCCAACGTCCTGACTTTC.